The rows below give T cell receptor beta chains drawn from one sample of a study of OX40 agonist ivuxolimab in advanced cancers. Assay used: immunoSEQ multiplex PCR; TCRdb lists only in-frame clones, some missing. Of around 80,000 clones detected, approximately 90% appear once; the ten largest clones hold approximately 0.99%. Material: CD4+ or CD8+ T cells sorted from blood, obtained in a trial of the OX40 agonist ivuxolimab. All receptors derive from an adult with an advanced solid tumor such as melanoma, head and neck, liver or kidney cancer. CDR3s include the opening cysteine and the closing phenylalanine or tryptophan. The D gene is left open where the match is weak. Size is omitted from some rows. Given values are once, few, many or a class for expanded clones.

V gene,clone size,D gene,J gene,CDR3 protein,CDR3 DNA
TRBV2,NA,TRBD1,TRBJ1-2,CASSELLWLDRDLGYTF,TGTGCCAGCAGTGAACTTCTGTGGCTCGACAGGGATCTTGGCTACACCTTC
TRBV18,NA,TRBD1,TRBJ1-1,CASSPKSITGTGARYTEAFF,TGTGCCAGCTCACCTAAATCCATAACCGGGACAGGGGCGAGATACACTGAAGCTTTCTTT
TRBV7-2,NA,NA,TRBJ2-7,CASKAGLAFYEQYF,TGTGCCAGCAAGGCAGGGTTGGCCTTCTACGAGCAGTACTTC
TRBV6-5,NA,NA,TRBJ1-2,CASSYGIGGGYTF,TGTGCCAGCAGTTACGGGATCGGTGGTGGCTACACCTTC
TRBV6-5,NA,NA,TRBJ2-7,CASTLQGIWYEQYF,TGTGCCAGCACCTTACAGGGAATTTGGTACGAGCAGTACTTC
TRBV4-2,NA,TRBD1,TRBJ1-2,CASSQVGTDLNYGYTF,TGTGCCAGCAGCCAAGTTGGGACAGATCTAAACTATGGCTACACCTTC
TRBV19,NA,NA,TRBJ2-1,CASRPLPSSAYNEQFF,TGTGCCAGTAGGCCCCTCCCCTCTAGCGCCTACAATGAGCAGTTCTTC
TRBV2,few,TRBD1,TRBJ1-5,CASSGDSYSNQPQHF,TGTGCCAGCAGTGGGGACAGCTATAGCAATCAGCCCCAGCATTTT
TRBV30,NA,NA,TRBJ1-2,CAWSRGGRVGYTF,TGTGCCTGGAGTAGGGGAGGGAGGGTAGGCTACACCTTC
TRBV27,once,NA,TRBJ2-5,CASSFAGHQETQYF,TGTGCCAGCAGTTTTGCAGGGCACCAAGAGACCCAGTACTTC
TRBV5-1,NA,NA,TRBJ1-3,CASSLGGRGSGNTIYF,TGCGCCAGCAGCTTGGGTGGCCGAGGGTCTGGAAACACCATATATTTT
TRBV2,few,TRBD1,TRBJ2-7,CASKPTGGGNEQYF,TGTGCCAGCAAACCGACAGGGGGAGGTAACGAGCAGTACTTC
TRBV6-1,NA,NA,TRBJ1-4,CASSRPEEEKLFF,TGTGCCAGCAGTAGGCCAGAGGAAGAAAAACTGTTTTTT
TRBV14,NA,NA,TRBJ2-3,CASSRGELSTDTQYF,TGTGCCAGCAGCCGAGGGGAATTAAGCACAGATACGCAGTATTTT
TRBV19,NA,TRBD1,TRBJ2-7,CASRRSRDSSYEQYF,TGTGCCAGTAGGCGCAGCCGGGACAGCTCCTACGAGCAGTACTTC
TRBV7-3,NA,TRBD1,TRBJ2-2,CASSVTGAGELFF,TGTGCCAGCAGCGTCACAGGGGCCGGGGAGCTGTTTTTT
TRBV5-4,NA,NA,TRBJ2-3,CASSHNLGEDTQYF,TGTGCCAGCAGCCATAATCTAGGGGAGGATACGCAGTATTTT
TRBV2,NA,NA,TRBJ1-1,CASAQGGTEAFF,TGTGCCAGCGCACAGGGTGGTACTGAAGCTTTCTTT
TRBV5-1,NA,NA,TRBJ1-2,CASSPLSFEGNGYTF,TGCGCCAGCAGCCCCCTGAGCTTCGAGGGCAATGGCTACACCTTC
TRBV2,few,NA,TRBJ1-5,CASSVQGNNQPQHF,TGTGCCAGCAGTGTCCAGGGAAACAATCAGCCCCAGCATTTT
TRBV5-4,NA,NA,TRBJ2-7,CASSLGPITEYEQYF,TGTGCCAGCAGCTTGGGACCTATTACCGAGTACGAGCAGTACTTC
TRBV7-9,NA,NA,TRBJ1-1,CASSPRPQVGAFF,TGTGCCAGCAGCCCCCGACCCCAGGTGGGAGCTTTCTTT
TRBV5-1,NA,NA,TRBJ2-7,CASRPDNSGPYEQYF,TGCGCCAGCAGGCCAGACAACTCCGGGCCCTACGAGCAGTACTTC
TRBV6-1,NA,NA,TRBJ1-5,CASSSTGSNQPQHF,TGTGCCAGCAGTTCCACAGGGAGCAATCAGCCCCAGCATTTT
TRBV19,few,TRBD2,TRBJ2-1,CASSISSGGHNEQFF,TGTGCCAGTAGTATATCTAGCGGGGGACACAATGAGCAGTTCTTC
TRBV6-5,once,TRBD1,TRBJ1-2,CASSIRQGGHGYTF,TGTGCCAGCAGCATTAGACAGGGAGGACATGGCTACACCTTC
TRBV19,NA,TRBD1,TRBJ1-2,CASRDRNYGYTF,TGTGCCAGTAGGGACAGGAACTATGGCTACACCTTC
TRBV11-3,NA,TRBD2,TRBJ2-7,CASSLGNLAGLYEQYF,TGTGCCAGCAGCTTAGGAAACCTAGCGGGCCTCTACGAGCAGTACTTC
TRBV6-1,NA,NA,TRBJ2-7,CASSYGREQYF,TGTGCCAGCAGTTACGGTCGGGAGCAGTACTTC
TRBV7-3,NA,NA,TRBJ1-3,CASSLTGLSGNTIYF,TGTGCCAGCAGCTTAACAGGCCTCTCTGGAAACACCATATATTTT
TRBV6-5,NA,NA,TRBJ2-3,CASTTRGGGTDTQYF,TGTGCCAGCACTACACGGGGTGGGGGCACAGATACGCAGTATTTT
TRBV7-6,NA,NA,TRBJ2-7,CASSVAGTYEQYF,TGTGCCAGCAGCGTCGCGGGGACCTACGAGCAGTACTTC
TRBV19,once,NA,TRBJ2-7,CASSGARTTATYEQYF,TGTGCCAGTAGTGGGGCGAGGACTACAGCAACCTACGAGCAGTACTTC
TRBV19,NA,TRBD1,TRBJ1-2,CASSIAGQGDYGYTF,TGTGCCAGTAGTATAGCCGGACAGGGGGACTATGGCTACACCTTC
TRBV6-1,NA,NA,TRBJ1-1,CASSEMGNTEAFF,TGTGCCAGCAGTGAAATGGGGAACACTGAAGCTTTCTTT
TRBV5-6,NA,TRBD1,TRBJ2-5,CASSFVRTGQETQYF,TGTGCCAGCAGCTTTGTACGGACAGGTCAAGAGACCCAGTACTTC
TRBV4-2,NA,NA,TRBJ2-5,CASSQVRGETQYF,TGTGCCAGCAGCCAAGTAAGGGGGGAGACCCAGTACTTC
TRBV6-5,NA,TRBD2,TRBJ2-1,CASSSGRRGNEQFF,TGTGCCAGCAGTTCCGGGAGGCGAGGGAATGAGCAGTTCTTC
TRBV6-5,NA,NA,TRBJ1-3,CASSYSAGSGNTIYF,TGTGCCAGCAGTTACTCGGCCGGTTCTGGAAACACCATATATTTT
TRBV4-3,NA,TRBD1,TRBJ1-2,CASSQERTGSYGYTF,TGCGCCAGCAGCCAAGAAAGGACAGGGAGCTATGGCTACACCTTC
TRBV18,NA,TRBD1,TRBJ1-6,CASSDREGSPLHF,TGTGCCAGTTCCGACAGGGAGGGCTCACCCCTCCACTTT
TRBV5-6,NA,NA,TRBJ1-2,CASSLGSTGYGYTF,TGTGCCAGCAGCTTGGGGTCGACAGGCTATGGCTACACCTTC
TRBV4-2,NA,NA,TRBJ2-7,CASSYKPGEDYEQYF,TGTGCCAGCAGCTACAAACCGGGAGAAGACTACGAGCAGTACTTC
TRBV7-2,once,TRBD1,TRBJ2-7,CASSQDRVTSYEQYF,TGTGCCAGCAGCCAAGACAGGGTAACTTCCTACGAGCAGTACTTC
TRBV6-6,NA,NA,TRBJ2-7,CASSYSYSGEQYF,TGTGCCAGCAGTTACTCGTATTCTGGGGAGCAGTACTTC
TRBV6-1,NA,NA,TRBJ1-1,CASRRDPGEISEAFF,TGTGCCAGCAGGAGAGATCCAGGGGAAATAAGTGAAGCTTTCTTT
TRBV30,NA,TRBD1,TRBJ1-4,CAWRGQDYEKLFF,TGTGCCTGGAGAGGACAGGATTATGAAAAACTGTTTTTT
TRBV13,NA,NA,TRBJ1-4,CASREHWRGEKLFF,TGTGCCAGCAGAGAACATTGGAGGGGGGAAAAACTGTTTTTT
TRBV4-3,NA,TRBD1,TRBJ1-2,CASSLTGGGYTF,TGCGCCAGCAGCCTGACAGGGGGAGGCTACACCTTC
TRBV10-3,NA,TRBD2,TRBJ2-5,CAISLAGGDQETQYF,TGTGCCATCAGCCTAGCGGGGGGGGATCAAGAGACCCAGTACTTC
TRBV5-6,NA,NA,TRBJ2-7,CASSLARAKQTYEQYF,TGTGCCAGCAGCTTGGCCAGGGCAAAACAGACCTACGAGCAGTACTTC
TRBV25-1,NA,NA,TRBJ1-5,CASRGWGRVTQPQHF,TGTGCCAGCAGGGGGTGGGGGCGCGTTACTCAGCCCCAGCATTTT
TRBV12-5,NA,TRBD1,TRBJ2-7,CASGLGQGALYEQYF,TGTGCTAGTGGTCTGGGACAGGGGGCCTTATACGAGCAGTACTTC
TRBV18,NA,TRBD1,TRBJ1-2,CASSPVPGQDATYGYTF,TGTGCCAGCTCGCCCGTTCCGGGACAGGACGCTACTTATGGCTACACCTTC
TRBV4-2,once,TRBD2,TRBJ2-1,CASSRGLAGVFEQFF,TGTGCCAGCAGCCGTGGACTAGCGGGGGTCTTTGAGCAGTTCTTC